This T cell receptor (beta chain) was observed in a study of CD8 T cells in ankylosing spondylitis. Study conclusions and caveats: A motif in TCR beta, a set of about 8 highly homologous variants, appeared characteristic of ankylosing spondylitis blood.

This clonotype was observed a handful of times. No antigen is known for it. One entry per CDR3 protein, called by TCRdb with MiXCR from the 5' RACE reads. The sample yields around 770,000 distinct CDR3 sequences, around 19% seen once. The receptor was derived from a male donor with ankylosing spondylitis. Sequenced: blood, either unsorted or a sorted T cell fraction (not recorded which).

The CDR3 region is CASSPSGLEQFF. In nucleotides, the CDR3 is TGTGCCAGCAGCCCTAGCGGTCTGGAGCAGTTCTTC. V gene TRBV5-6 combines with J gene TRBJ2-1; TRBD2 aligns across 7 bases. Looked up from germline, CDR1 is SGHDT and CDR2 is YYEEEE. The V gene end was trimmed by 4 bases and the J gene end by 10 bases; junction bases not matched to a gene: 5. The CDR3 totals 12 residues. Full variable domain (remainder filled in from reference TRBV5-6 and TRBJ2-1): DAGVTQSPTHLIKTRGQQVTLRCSPKSGHDTVSWYQQALGQGPQFIFQYYEEEERQRGNFPDRFSGHQFPNYSSELNVNALLLGDSALYLCASSPSGLEQFFGPGTRLTVL.